These 18 T cell receptor beta chains were sequenced from one sample in a study of T cell responses to AZD1222 COVID-19 vaccine. The assay was immunoSEQ multiplex PCR, and TCRdb's table has in-frame clones only and misses some. Among around 56,000 clones listed, around 92% were seen once. Sequencing was performed on peripheral blood, taken 28 days after the second AZD1222 dose. The receptor source for this set is an adult who received the AZD1222 COVID-19 vaccine.

This clone was observed once. The rearrangement links TRBV27 to TRBJ2-2; 7 nucleotides line up with TRBD1. This CDR3 comprises 14 residues. The trim removed 6 bases at V and 5 bases at J, leaving 6 bases unmatched. Germline values: CDR1 MNHEY, CDR2 SMNVEV (reference sequence). The CDR3 sequence is CASRLAGGTGELFF. The CDR3 DNA reads TGTGCCAGCAGACTCGCAGGGGGTACCGGGGAGCTGTTTTTT.

The chain combines TRBV7-6 with TRBJ2-2, with TRBD2 matching over 7 bases. The CDR3 loop spans 15 amino acids. The J segment lost 2 bases and the V segment lost 6 bases, leaving 6 bases of the junction unmatched. Germline assignment: CDR1 SGHVS and CDR2 FNYEAQ. In DNA, the CDR3 is TGTGCCAGCAGGCTAGCGGCCATAAACACCGGGGAGCTGTTTTTT. It translates to CASRLAAINTGELFF.

V usage is TRBV18 and J usage is TRBJ2-7; 7 bases map to TRBD2. The germline CDR1 and CDR2 sequences are KGHSH and LQKENI. Trimming took 6 bases from V and 2 from J; bases not matched to a gene: 7. The CDR3 totals 14 residues. The CDR3 coding sequence is TGTGCCAGCTCGCCTGCTAGCGGTACCTACGAGCAGTACTTC. Translated, it gives CASSPASGTYEQYF.

V usage is TRBV29-1 and J usage is TRBJ2-3, with TRBD2 matching 9 bases. Germline loops: CDR1 SQVTM, CDR2 ANQGSEA. The CDR3 loop spans 15 amino acids. Germline trimming cut 3 bases from V and 4 bases from J; bases unmatched to any gene: 8. In DNA, the CDR3 is TGCAGCGTTGATGCGGGAGGGCCGAGGGCAGATACGCAGTATTTT. Amino acids: CSVDAGGPRADTQYF.

The chain employs TRBV5-1 and TRBJ2-7; D tentatively reads TRBD1 or TRBD2 (5 bases each). The CDR3 length is 15 residues. Germline values: CDR1 SGHRS, CDR2 YFSETQ. Trimming took off 4 bases at V and 2 bases at J, with 16 bases between the two ends. In DNA form, the CDR3 reads TGCGCCAGCAGCGAAGGCCCCCAGGGACCCTACGAGCAGTACTTC. Translating gives CASSEGPQGPYEQYF.

The chain links TRBV27 to TRBJ2-1; D might be TRBD2 (6 bases). Trimming pared 6 bases from V and 0 bases from J, leaving 12 bases between. Germline V gene sequence: CDR1 MNHEY, CDR2 SMNVEV (reference sequence). The CDR3 extends over 15 amino acids. As DNA, the CDR3 is TGTGCCAGCAGCTTAGCGGTGAGCTCCTACAATGAGCAGTTCTTC. Amino acids: CASSLAVSSYNEQFF.

The V gene is TRBV27, the J gene TRBJ2-7; 14 nucleotides match TRBD2. V lost 5 bases, J lost 7 bases, and 10 bases stayed unmatched. This CDR3 region has 16 residues. CDR1 is MNHEY and CDR2 is SMNVEV in the germline V gene (reference sequence). The CDR3 reads CASSPRLAGGNQEQYF. CDR3 nucleotides: TGTGCCAGCAGTCCCCGACTAGCGGGAGGGAATCAGGAGCAGTACTTC.

This chain joins TRBV7-6 and TRBJ2-1; weak D call: TRBD1 (6 bases). Germline CDR1 reads SGHVS; CDR2 reads FNYEAQ. The CDR3 totals 15 residues. The V end was cut by 5 bases, the J end by 7 bases, with 18 bases between. The CDR3, as DNA: TGTGCCAGCAGCCCTGGGGTCAGGGGAAGGAATGAGCAGTTCTTC. As protein: CASSPGVRGRNEQFF.

The chain combines TRBV6-5 with TRBJ2-7, with D unclear. The ends were cut back, 7 bases at V and 2 bases at J, with 12 bases in the middle. The CDR3 is 13 residues long. Germline V gives CDR1 MNHEY, CDR2 SVGAGI. The CDR3 sequence is CASIGTRPYEQYF. DNA of the CDR3: TGTGCCAGCATAGGTACCAGACCCTACGAGCAGTACTTC.

This chain uses TRBV19 with TRBJ1-1; D is undetermined. Germline V gene lookup returns CDR1 LNHDA and CDR2 SQIVND (reference sequence). V was clipped by 4 bases and J by 4 bases, with 10 bases between them. The CDR3 totals 13 residues. The CDR3 is CASSKRAATEAFF. As DNA, the CDR3 is TGTGCCAGTAGTAAACGGGCAGCCACTGAAGCTTTCTTT.

The V and J genes are TRBV24-1 and TRBJ2-3; D unclear. V lost 9 bases to trimming and J lost 1 base, with 7 bases between them. This CDR3 comprises 12 residues. Looked up from germline, CDR1 is KGHDR and CDR2 is SFDVKD. Here the CDR3 DNA reads TGTGCCACCTCCGTTGGCACAGATACGCAGTATTTT. Translation gives CATSVGTDTQYF.

CDR3: CASSESLTLTGKHYGYTF. For the CDR3, the DNA is TGTGCCAGCAGTGAATCCCTTACTTTAACAGGAAAACACTATGGCTACACCTTC. The chain joins TRBV25-1 to TRBJ1-2, with D perhaps TRBD1 (5 bases). V lost 1 base to trimming and J lost 3 bases, with 21 bases between them. Germline CDR1 MGHDK, CDR2 SYGVNS. This CDR3 comprises 18 residues.

The rearrangement links TRBV15 to TRBJ1-1; TRBD1 matches 8 bases. Trimming took 9 bases from V and 0 from J; bases not matched to a gene: 9. This CDR3 has 15 residues. Germline lookup yields CDR1 LNHNV and CDR2 YYDKDF (reference sequence). CDR3: CATEKSTGVNTEAFF. The CDR3 region has the DNA TGTGCCACTGAGAAGTCGACAGGGGTGAACACTGAAGCTTTCTTT. Supplemented by reference TRBV15 and TRBJ1-1, the full variable domain reads DAMVIQNPRYQVTQFGKPVTLSCSQTLNHNVMYWYQQKSSQAPKLLFHYYDKDFNNEADTPDNFQSRRPNTSFCFLDIRSPGLGDTAMYLCATEKSTGVNTEAFFGQGTRLTVV.

The V and J genes are TRBV5-1 and TRBJ2-1; 11 positions match TRBD2. In germline, CDR1 is SGHRS, CDR2 YFSETQ. The J segment lost 0 bases and the V segment lost 5 bases, leaving 4 bases of the junction unmatched. This CDR3 is built from 16 residues. CDR3 in amino acids: CASRITSGSSYNEQFF. The CDR3 region has the DNA TGCGCCAGCAGAATTACTAGCGGGAGCTCCTACAATGAGCAGTTCTTC.

This chain links TRBV13 with TRBJ1-1, with TRBD1 matching over 11 bases. CDR1 is PRHDT, CDR2 FYEKMQ, per germline (reference sequence). The CDR3 extends over 13 amino acids. V lost 8 bases and J lost 11; bases outside the gene matches: 10. CDR3 sequence: CASGRTGGSAAFF. The CDR3 DNA reads as TGTGCCAGCGGACGGACAGGGGGCAGTGCGGCTTTCTTT.

This chain links TRBV7-8 with TRBJ2-5; D uncertain. The CDR3 is 16 amino acids. CDR1 and CDR2 (germline): SGHVS, FQNEAQ. V was shortened by 2 bases and J by 5 bases, with 18 bases between the two germline ends. The CDR3 is CASSLRPSMGMETQYF. The CDR3 DNA reads TGTGCCAGCAGCTTACGCCCTTCTATGGGGATGGAGACCCAGTACTTC.

The chain recombines TRBV6-2 or TRBV6-3 with TRBJ2-7; D is perhaps TRBD1 (5 bases). CDR3 length: 13 amino acids. With 0 bases removed from V and 3 bases from J, the gap between germline ends came to 6 bases. The germline gives CDR1 MNHEY, CDR2 SVGEGT. The chain's CDR3 is CASSYSRGYEQYF. Written as DNA, the CDR3 is TGTGCCAGCAGTTACTCAAGGGGCTACGAGCAGTACTTC.

This rearrangement joins TRBV3-1 (or the pseudogene TRBV3-2) to TRBJ2-7, with TRBD2 matching 13 bases. V lost 9 bases to trimming and J lost 1 base; unmatched junction nucleotides: 3. The CDR3 consists of 14 residues. CDR1 LGHDT and CDR2 YNNKEL come from the germline V gene (reference sequence). This chain's CDR3 is CASTSGRGSYEQYF. In nucleotides, the CDR3 is TGTGCCAGTACTAGCGGGAGGGGTTCCTACGAGCAGTACTTC.